The text below deals with one T cell receptor beta chain. The specificity of this receptor is unknown. Base quality data are lacking; no much larger clone is found one base away. Participants in the prospective study were aged about 18 to 89 years, lived in 20 to 30 United States geographic areas, and enrolled through a virtual design. In the prospective study, cohorts were assigned on the basis of participant-reported clinical history obtained from a screening survey and a study questionnaire. ImmuneRACE Cohort 3 recovered participants were defined by two consecutive negative NP/OP PCR tests, healthcare professional clearance, or symptom resolution. Each participant in the prospective study had whole blood, serum and a nasopharyngeal or oropharyngeal swab collected by mobile phlebotomists. Participants in the prospective study had the option to provide additional blood draws and questionnaires over a roughly 2-month period. Before DNA extraction, blood samples from the prospective study were shipped at room temperature or frozen.

The sample is drawn from a study of blood T cell repertoires in COVID-19 (dated by TCRdb to 2018 to 2020). Regarding the study in general: Samples covering the acute and convalescent phases of COVID-19 were provided by collaborators in the United States, Italy and Spain. The prospective study material was composed of cDNA or gDNA derived from T cells, B-cell-depleted T cells, or PBMCs. Subjects who had been exposed to COVID-19, were actively infected with it, or had recovered from it provided the deeply sampled blood TCRbeta repertoires that made up the dataset. The repertoires were made available in a free public database intended to serve as a resource for research on the immune response to SARS-CoV-2. Samples were obtained from the ongoing ImmuneRACE study (first 160 participants) and from over 1,000 subjects provided by 6 global collaborators. A de-identified subject ID, COVID-19 status, age in years and sex were almost always included in the sample metadata. HLA class I and class II types, where available, came from metadata supplied by the sample provider rather than from assay-based typing.

Cut back by 8 bases and 8 bases, the V and J ends lie 18 bases apart. CDR1 is given as GTSNPN and CDR2 as SVGIG, both from the germline V gene (reference sequence). Its CDR3 holds 12 amino acids, cysteine through phenylalanine. Left in the record is the CDR3 DNA by itself, 36 bases read in frame from the first base. TCRbeta CDR3 regions were amplified from genomic DNA by means of the immunoSEQ Assay, a bias-controlled multiplex PCR. From the authors' description of their analysis: Within the assay, amplification of reference gene primers was used to estimate how many nucleated cells each sample contained. To quantify the absolute abundance of each unique TCRbeta CDR3 rearrangement, sequence reads were collapsed and filtered. For each sample, productive Simpson clonality was calculated by taking the square root of Simpson's diversity index across productive rearrangements. What TCRdb holds here is the immuneACCESS table cut down to in-frame rearrangements. Part of the clones is not present; checked against another copy, under half of the missing clones reflect an unresolved V gene, and the others are unexplained. For V, J and clone size, that table is used; D and trimming come from the DNA. This sample lists about 170,000 clones; roughly 85% were detected once. The top ten clonotypes cover roughly 4.5% of the sample.

The study at large found these results: The quantity of clinical and demographic metadata differed by source and by participant and was supplied without curation.

This chain is built from TRBV30 and TRBJ1-2, with a weak D call of TRBD1 (5 bases match). Sample: PBMCs or T cells enriched from blood (not recorded which). This clonotype was obtained from a woman aged 45-60 years who had recovered from COVID-19. The CDR3 is CAQGASRDGYTF. The nucleotide sequence is given as TGTGCCCAAGGGGCGTCCCGTGACGGCTACACCTTC.